The T cell receptor beta chain under discussion was sequenced for a study of cytomegalovirus exposure and HLA in healthy donors. The CDR3 is made up of 15 amino acids. CDR1 is SNHLY and CDR2 is FYNNEI in the germline V gene. The V end was cut by 6 bases, the J end by 1 base, with 13 bases between. Of note for this clone: Its antigen is not known.

The assay was immunoSEQ multiplex PCR, and TCRdb's table has in-frame clones only and misses some. Of approximately 270,000 clones listed, around 85% were seen once; the top ten hold around 1%. Study-level findings and limits: Under in vitro conditions, three CMV-associated chains were confirmed as specific for CMV antigens. The study listed roughly 160 cytomegalovirus-associated TCR beta chains.

The J gene is TRBJ1-5, the V gene TRBV2; D might be TRBD1 (6 bases). The sequence derives from a woman under 30 in good health and CMV-seronegative. Sequences were obtained from PBMCs. CDR3 loop: CASSLQGNSNQPQHF. The CDR3 coding sequence is TGTGCCAGCAGCTTACAGGGTAACAGCAATCAGCCCCAGCATTTT.